The 4 T cell receptor beta chains reported below all come from one sample, sequenced in a study of cytomegalovirus exposure and HLA in healthy donors. PCR employed 60 Vbeta and 13 Jbeta primers. This table comes from immunoSEQ multiplex PCR, and its TCRdb copy is limited to in-frame clones, with some not included. The sample has some 130,000 clones; 75% to 80% are singletons. The sequencing input was PBMCs. The receptors originated from a man between 25 and 39 years old in good health and CMV-seronegative.

The chain's CDR3 is CASSSTSGQVPEQYF. The CDR3 DNA follows: TGTGCCAGCAGCTCTACCTCCGGACAGGTCCCCGAGCAGTACTTC. V and J are TRBV7-9 and TRBJ2-7, with 7 bases lining up with TRBD1. Trimming cost V 4 bases and J 6 bases; bases outside gene matches: 12. The CDR3 consists of 15 residues. Germline V CDR1 and CDR2: SEHNR, FQNEAQ (reference sequence).

This clone has a handful of counts. J is TRBJ2-1 and V is TRBV27; 8 bases map to TRBD2. The CDR3 sequence is 13 residues long. Per the germline V gene, CDR1 is MNHEY and CDR2 is SMNVEV (reference sequence). V shed 2 bases, J shed 9 bases, and the junction held 3 bases outside the gene matches. The CDR3 here is CASSLRSGSEQFF. The CDR3 nucleotides are TGTGCCAGCAGTTTAAGAAGCGGGAGTGAGCAGTTCTTC.

The rearrangement uses TRBV27 and TRBJ2-1, with D possibly TRBD1 on 6 matching bases. Trimming pared 6 bases from V and 6 bases from J, leaving 9 bases between. This CDR3 is built from 12 residues. CDR1 is MNHEY and CDR2 is SMNVEV in the germline V gene (reference sequence). The CDR3 bases are TGTGCCAGCAGAGGGGGTGGCAATGAGCAGTTCTTC. Its protein is CASRGGGNEQFF.

The chain uses TRBV27 and TRBJ2-1; D is possibly TRBD2 (6 bases). This CDR3 has 16 residues. Germline CDR1 reads MNHEY; CDR2 reads SMNVEV (reference sequence). V lost 5 bases to trimming and J lost 4 bases, with 18 bases between them. CDR3 loop: CASSPGLGRYYNEQFF. The CDR3, as DNA: TGTGCCAGCAGTCCAGGTTTGGGGAGGTATTACAATGAGCAGTTCTTC.